Sequencing of this TCR beta chain was carried out in a study of spatial heterogeneity in lung cancer. Study overall: The roughly 79 donors had untreated early-stage non-small cell lung cancer. After resection, follow-up PBMC samples were sequenced when available, at a median of around 2 years later. Study-wide results and limits: At tumor resection, ubiquitous expanded TCRs were detected in blood more often than later.

Remarks on this clonotype: The antigen is not known. This may be a read error: a much more frequent sequence differs by one nucleotide.

Time point reported: blood at routine non-recurrence follow-up after resection. Unsorted tumor, nontumor lung tissue or cryopreserved PBMC supplied the whole RNA. TCR cDNA molecules each had a unique molecular identifier. One entry per CDR3 protein results from TCRdb running MiXCR on the 5' RACE reads. Among fewer than 60,000 distinct CDR3 sequences listed, roughly 8.1% were seen once. The CDR3 contains 17 residues. The germline V gene has CDR1 LNHNV and CDR2 YYDKDF (reference sequence). The sample consisted of PBMCs, taken at follow-up. The chain employs TRBV15 and TRBJ2-1; D is possibly TRBD1 (6 bases). The origin of this receptor is a female donor with early-stage non-small cell lung cancer. Here the CDR3 reads CATSRGHRDLTLNGQFF. The CDR3 coding sequence is TGTGCCACCAGCAGAGGCCACAGGGATCTGACCCTCAATGGGCAGTTCTTC.